The 25 T cell receptor beta chains reported below all come from one sample, sequenced in a study of blood T cell repertoires in COVID-19. Sequencing used immunoSEQ multiplex PCR; TCRdb keeps in-frame clones, though not all of them. The data contain about 180,000 clones, around 85% of them seen just once; the ten biggest clones take up around 9.5%. Sequencing was performed on peripheral blood. The receptors originated from an elderly woman with acute or convalescent COVID-19.

This clone was detected only once. The V and J genes are TRBV2 and TRBJ1-1; D remains unclear. V lost 1 base, J lost 6 bases, and 15 bases lay in between. Germline V gene data show CDR1 as SNHLY and CDR2 as FYNNEI. The CDR3 loop spans 15 amino acids. The CDR3 nucleotides are TGTGCCAGCAGTGAAGATGGAGTTGAGTCAGCTGAAGCTTTCTTT. This gives the protein CASSEDGVESAEAFF.

The gene calls are TRBV5-1 and TRBJ1-2; unclear D gene. The CDR3 contains 13 residues. V lost 0 bases, J lost 5 bases, and 8 bases lay in between. Germline V gives CDR1 SGHRS, CDR2 YFSETQ. The CDR3 loop reads CASSLDIKYGYTF. DNA for the CDR3: TGCGCCAGCAGCTTGGACATCAAATATGGCTACACCTTC.

The V call is TRBV7-9, the J call TRBJ2-1; 10 nucleotides match TRBD1. The CDR3 has 17 amino acids. J gave up 6 bases and V 4 bases, and 12 bases lay outside the gene matches. CDR1 and CDR2 (germline): SEHNR, FQNEAQ (reference sequence). The CDR3 protein is CASSSAYGQGESNEQFF. Written as DNA, the CDR3 is TGTGCCAGCAGCTCAGCCTACGGACAGGGGGAAAGCAATGAGCAGTTCTTC. Variable domain in full (rest from reference TRBV7-9 and TRBJ2-1): DTGVSQNPRHKITKRGQNVTFRCDPISEHNRLYWYRQTLGQGPEFLTYFQNEAQLEKSRLLSDRFSAERPKGSFSTLEIQRTEQGDSAMYLCASSSAYGQGESNEQFFGPGTRLTVL.

This clone has just one count. The chain couples TRBV9 to TRBJ1-2; D unresolved. Germline values: CDR1 SGDLS, CDR2 YYNGEE. CDR3 size: 14 residues. The V end lost 4 bases, the J end lost 1 base, and 11 bases lay between the germline ends. Written as DNA, the CDR3 is TGTGCCAGCAGCACGGACGGACTTAACTATGGCTACACCTTC. It encodes CASSTDGLNYGYTF.

This chain connects TRBV5-1 to TRBJ2-5; D not resolved. V lost 3 bases, J lost 2 bases, and 2 bases lay in between. The CDR3 sequence is 11 residues long. CDR1 SGHRS and CDR2 YFSETQ come from the germline V gene. The CDR3 bases are TGCGCCAGCAGCTCACAAGAGACCCAGTACTTC. Amino acids: CASSSQETQYF.

The gene calls are TRBV7-9 and TRBJ1-2; 7 bases are a match to TRBD1. The V gene end was trimmed by 5 bases and the J gene end by 8 bases; junction bases not matched to a gene: 11. From germline, CDR1 is SEHNR and CDR2 FQNEAQ (reference sequence). The CDR3 is 14 amino acids. CDR3 protein: CASSVQGPSRGYTF. The CDR3, as DNA: TGTGCCAGCAGCGTACAGGGGCCGTCCAGGGGCTACACCTTC.

J is TRBJ1-5 and V is TRBV21-1; the table's D call, TRBD1, was not checked against the DNA. TRBV21-1 is noted as a pseudogene. This CDR3 region has 20 residues. The CDR3 region is CASSKAFEGQGVFGGQPQHF. The CDR3 bases are TGTGCCAGCAGCAAAGCCTTTGAAGGACAGGGTGTTTTTGGAGGTCAGCCCCAGCATTTT.

The rearrangement uses TRBV11-2 and TRBJ2-2; D is uncertain. Germline CDR1 and CDR2: SGHAT and FQNNGV. The CDR3 runs to 15 residues. V was cut by 1 base and J by 0 bases, with 6 bases left in between. The CDR3 sequence is CASSLGAANTGELFF. CDR3 bases: TGTGCCAGCAGCTTAGGGGCCGCGAACACCGGGGAGCTGTTTTTT.

The sample holds a few counts of this clone. CDR3 sequence reads: CASSESRVYQPQHF. The DNA for the CDR3 is TGTGCCAGCAGTGAGTCCCGGGTTTATCAGCCCCAGCATTTT. V and J are TRBV2 and TRBJ1-5, with D unclear. The CDR3 sequence is 14 residues long. CDR1 and CDR2 (germline): SNHLY, FYNNEI. V lost 3 bases, J lost 5 bases, and 11 bases lay in between. Full variable domain (outside the CDR3, taken from reference TRBV2 and TRBJ1-5): EPEVTQTPSHQVTQMGQEVILRCVPISNHLYFYWYRQILGQKVEFLVSFYNNEISEKSEIFDDQFSVERPDGSNFTLKIRSTKLEDSAMYFCASSESRVYQPQHFGDGTRLSIL.

This chain joins TRBV6-5 and TRBJ1-4; TRBD1 matches at 8 bases. The V and J ends lost 11 bases and 4 bases, in that order; junction bases with no gene match: 9. The CDR3 is 14 amino acids. CDR1 MNHEY and CDR2 SVGAGI come from the germline V gene. The CDR3 nucleotides are TGTGCCGGCGGACAGGGTCGGCTTAATGAAAAACTGTTTTTT. This gives the protein CAGGQGRLNEKLFF.

CDR3 DNA sequence: TGTGCCAGCAGCTGGGGTCAGGGACAGGGACATGAAAAACTGTTTTTT. Protein: CASSWGQGQGHEKLFF. The rearrangement links TRBV5-4 to TRBJ1-4, with 9 bases fitting TRBD1. The V gene's germline CDR1 is SGHNT and CDR2 YYREEE (reference sequence). This CDR3 has 16 residues. Trimming removed 3 bases from V and 6 bases from J; junction bases left unmatched: 9. Complete variable domain (other parts from reference TRBV5-4 and TRBJ1-4): ETGVTQSPTHLIKTRGQQVTLRCSSQSGHNTVSWYQQALGQGPQFIFQYYREEENGRGNFPPRFSGLQFPNYSSELNVNALELDDSALYLCASSWGQGQGHEKLFFGSGTQLSVL.

V and J are TRBV27 and TRBJ2-3; no clear D. Trimming removed 3 bases at V and 2 bases at J, with 12 bases between. Germline V CDR1 and CDR2: MNHEY, SMNVEV (reference sequence). The CDR3 length is 15 residues. DNA for the CDR3: TGTGCCAGCAGTTTCGGCGGCACTTCCACAGATACGCAGTATTTT. Protein product: CASSFGGTSTDTQYF.

The chain employs TRBV5-5 and TRBJ2-5, with D tentatively TRBD2 (5 bases). Germline V gene data show CDR1 as SGHKS and CDR2 as YYEKEE (reference sequence). The CDR3 has 20 amino acids. V lost 0 bases and J lost 7, with 31 bases in between. The CDR3 region has the DNA TGTGCCAGCAGCTTGGCCCAAGTAAGGACCCCCGAGGTTAGCGTGGGGACCCAGTACTTC. This sequence encodes CASSLAQVRTPEVSVGTQYF.

This chain uses TRBV6-5 with TRBJ1-1; 7 bases align to TRBD1. The CDR3 length is 13 residues. CDR1 and CDR2 (germline): MNHEY, SVGAGI. J lost 2 bases, V lost 11 bases, and 8 bases had no gene match. Here the CDR3 DNA reads TGTGCCGGGAGAGGGACAGTTAACACTGAAGCTTTCTTT. It encodes CAGRGTVNTEAFF.

V gene TRBV10-3 combines with J gene TRBJ1-3; D not resolved. V lost 0 bases and J 0 bases, leaving 6 bases between the germline ends. This CDR3 has 15 amino acids. The V gene's germline CDR1 is ENHRY and CDR2 SYGVKD. The CDR3 reads CAISESGDSGNTIYF. CDR3 DNA: TGTGCCATCAGTGAGTCCGGAGACTCTGGAAACACCATATATTTT.

The chain employs TRBV15 and TRBJ2-3; 11 bases align to TRBD2. CDR1 and CDR2 (germline): LNHNV, YYDKDF (reference sequence). The CDR3 runs to 16 residues. The J segment lost 1 base and the V segment lost 5 bases, leaving 5 bases of the junction unmatched. Here the CDR3 reads CATSRPTSGGTDTQYF. CDR3 bases: TGTGCCACCAGCCGACCGACTAGCGGGGGCACAGATACGCAGTATTTT.

In its sample, this clone was seen once. V usage is TRBV4-3 and J usage is TRBJ1-2, with D unclear. CDR3 length: 14 amino acids. Trimming stripped 0 bases from V and 2 bases from J, with 7 bases between. The germline CDR1 and CDR2 sequences are LGHNA and YSLEER. CDR3 loop: CASSQDERNYGYTF. The CDR3 coding sequence is TGCGCCAGCAGCCAAGATGAGAGGAACTATGGCTACACCTTC.

The chain uses TRBV11-3 and TRBJ2-1; TRBD2 matches 7 bases. This CDR3 contains 11 residues. Germline-derived CDR1 and CDR2 are SGHNT and YENEEA. V dropped 8 bases and J dropped 8; count of bases not matched to a gene: 3. CDR3 in amino acids: CASGRGDEQFF. The CDR3 DNA sequence: TGTGCCAGCGGCCGGGGGGATGAGCAGTTCTTC.

This rearrangement joins TRBV9 to TRBJ2-5; D not certain. The V gene lost 0 bases and the J gene lost 3 bases, with 9 bases spanning the gap. This CDR3 region has 14 residues. From germline, CDR1 is SGDLS and CDR2 YYNGEE. This CDR3 is CASSVGAGKETQYF. CDR3 coding DNA: TGTGCCAGCAGCGTAGGGGCAGGAAAAGAGACCCAGTACTTC.

The chain is built from TRBV18 and TRBJ1-6; D is ambiguous. V was clipped by 2 bases and J by 8 bases, with 10 bases between them. Germline V gene sequence: CDR1 KGHSH, CDR2 LQKENI. This CDR3 has 14 residues. For the CDR3, the DNA is TGTGCCAGCTCACCAACAGAGTCTCATTCACCCCTCCACTTT. The encoded protein is CASSPTESHSPLHF.

The chain carries TRBV12-5 and TRBJ1-5, with TRBD1 matching 9 bases. This CDR3 contains 13 residues. The V and J ends lost 6 bases and 6 bases, in that order; junction bases with no gene match: 3. Germline V gene lookup returns CDR1 LGHNT and CDR2 FRNRAP. The CDR3 protein is CASGRTGAQPQHF. CDR3 bases: TGTGCTAGTGGGCGGACAGGGGCTCAGCCCCAGCATTTT.

A few counts support this clone. The chain has TRBV7-2 and TRBJ1-5; 11 nucleotides line up with TRBD1. Germline CDR1 and CDR2: SGHTA and FQGNSA. Trimming cost V 4 bases and J 4 bases; bases outside gene matches: 6. This CDR3 has 16 amino acids. The CDR3 bases are TGTGCCAGCAGCTCCGGACAGGGGGCATTTAATCAGCCCCAGCATTTT. It is translated as CASSSGQGAFNQPQHF.

This chain connects TRBV9 to TRBJ2-3, with 7 bases that match TRBD2. The V and J ends lost 3 bases and 6 bases, in that order; junction bases with no gene match: 16. CDR3 size: 17 residues. Germline loops: CDR1 SGDLS, CDR2 YYNGEE. The CDR3, as DNA: TGTGCCAGCAGCGCAGCGGGGCCAGACCCTCTTCGGGATACGCAGTATTTT. It encodes CASSAAGPDPLRDTQYF. Full variable domain (remainder filled in from reference TRBV9 and TRBJ2-3): DSGVTQTPKHLITATGQRVTLRCSPRSGDLSVYWYQQSLDQGLQFLIQYYNGEERAKGNILERFSAQQFPDLHSELNLSSLELGDSALYFCASSAAGPDPLRDTQYFGPGTRLTVL.

There are a few counts of this clone. The genes are TRBV19 and TRBJ2-2, with a possible D match to TRBD2 (5 bases). V was cut by 0 bases and J by 0 bases, with 8 bases left in between. The germline CDR1 and CDR2 sequences are LNHDA and SQIVND (reference sequence). This CDR3 region has 16 residues. The CDR3 loop reads CASSIEEAANTGELFF. The CDR3 coding sequence is TGTGCCAGTAGTATAGAGGAGGCCGCGAACACCGGGGAGCTGTTTTTT.

This chain uses TRBV9 with TRBJ2-1; perhaps TRBD2 as D (6 bases). This CDR3 has 14 amino acids. Germline CDR1 reads SGDLS; CDR2 reads YYNGEE. V was pared by 4 bases and J by 5 bases, with 13 bases between. CDR3 amino acids: CASSPGDFDNEQFF. The DNA for the CDR3 is TGTGCCAGCAGCCCTGGGGACTTCGACAATGAGCAGTTCTTC. Variable domain in full (rest from reference TRBV9 and TRBJ2-1): DSGVTQTPKHLITATGQRVTLRCSPRSGDLSVYWYQQSLDQGLQFLIQYYNGEERAKGNILERFSAQQFPDLHSELNLSSLELGDSALYFCASSPGDFDNEQFFGPGTRLTVL.